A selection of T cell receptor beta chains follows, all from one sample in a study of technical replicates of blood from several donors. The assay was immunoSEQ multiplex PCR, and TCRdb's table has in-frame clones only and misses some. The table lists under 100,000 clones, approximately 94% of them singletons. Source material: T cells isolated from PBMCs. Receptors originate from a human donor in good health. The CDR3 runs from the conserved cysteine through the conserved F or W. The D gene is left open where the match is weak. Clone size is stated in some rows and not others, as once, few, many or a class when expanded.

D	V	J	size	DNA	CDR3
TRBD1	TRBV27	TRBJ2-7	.	TGTGCCAGCAGTTCCCGTAACAGGGGCTACGAGCAGTACTTC	CASSSRNRGYEQYF
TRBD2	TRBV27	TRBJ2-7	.	TGTGGCGCGGGGGATAGGGACTACGAGCAGTACTTC	CGAGDRDYEQYF
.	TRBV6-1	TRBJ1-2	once	TGTGCCAGCAGTGAAGAGAGGATTTATGGCTACACCTTC	CASSEERIYGYTF
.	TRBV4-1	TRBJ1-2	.	TGCGCCAGCAGCCAAGGGCGGCAGGGCCTCCTCTATGGCTACACCTTC	CASSQGRQGLLYGYTF
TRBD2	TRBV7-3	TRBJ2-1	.	TGTGCCAGCAGTCGGAGCGGGGGGGCCTCCAATGAGCAGTTCTTC	CASSRSGGASNEQFF
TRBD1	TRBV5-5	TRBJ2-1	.	TGTGCCAGCAGCTTCCGACAGGGGGAGCACAATGAGCAGTTCTTC	CASSFRQGEHNEQFF
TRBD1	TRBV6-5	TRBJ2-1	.	TGTGCCAGCAGCACCGGGACAGGGGTCCATATGCGGTTCTTC	CASSTGTGVHMRFF
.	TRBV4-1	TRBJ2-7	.	TGCGCCAGCAGCCAAGGGAGGGGGCGCGAAACCTACGAGCAGTACTTC	CASSQGRGRETYEQYF
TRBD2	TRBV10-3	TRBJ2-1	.	TGTGCCATCAGCCTCGAGACTAGCGGGGCCTACAATGAGCAGTTCTTC	CAISLETSGAYNEQFF
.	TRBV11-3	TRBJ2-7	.	TGTGCCAGCAGCTTTCGGGGTGGTTCCTACGAGCAGTACTTC	CASSFRGGSYEQYF
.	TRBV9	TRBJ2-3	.	TGTGCCAGCCGAGAGCACGGGGGTACGCAGTATTTT	CASREHGGTQYF
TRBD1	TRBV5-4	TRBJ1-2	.	TGTGCCAGCAGCGGGACAGGTTCAGCGGGTGGCTACACCTTC	CASSGTGSAGGYTF
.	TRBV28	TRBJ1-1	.	TGTGCCAGCAGTTTGGCAGGGAGGTCCACTGAAGCTTTCTTT	CASSLAGRSTEAFF
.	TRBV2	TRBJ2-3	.	TGTGCCAGCAGTGTGGGGGGTCCGACAGATACGCAGTATTTT	CASSVGGPTDTQYF
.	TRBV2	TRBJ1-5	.	TGTGCCAGCAGTAAGTGGGCCAATCAGCCCCAGCATTTT	CASSKWANQPQHF
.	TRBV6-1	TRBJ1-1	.	TGTGCCAGCGTCTTCTCAGGCGCGAAGAACACTGAAGCTTTCTTT	CASVFSGAKNTEAFF
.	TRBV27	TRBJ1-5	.	TGTGCCAGCAGTTTAGGGACTTACCTGGGTCAGCCCCAGCATTTT	CASSLGTYLGQPQHF
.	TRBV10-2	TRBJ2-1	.	TGCGCCAGCAGTGAGCCGAGGGCAGTAATTAACAATGAGCAGTTCTTC	CASSEPRAVINNEQFF
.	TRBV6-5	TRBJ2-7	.	TGTGCCAGCAGTTATCGGCAGGGCCCCTACGAGCAGTACTTC	CASSYRQGPYEQYF
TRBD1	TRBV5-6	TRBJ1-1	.	TGTGCCAGCAGCAAGGGACAGGGGAGATTTACTGAAGCTTTCTTT	CASSKGQGRFTEAFF
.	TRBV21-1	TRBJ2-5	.	TGTGCCAGCAGCAAAGTAGGGGAGCGGGGGGCCGCCTTACAAGAGACCCAGTACTTC	CASSKVGERGAALQETQYF
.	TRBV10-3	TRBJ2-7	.	TGTGCCATCAGCCCGAAGGGGGATTCTTCCTACGAGCAGTACTTC	CAISPKGDSSYEQYF
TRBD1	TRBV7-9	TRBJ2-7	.	TGTGCCAGCAGCTCAAATCTAAAAACAGGGGAGAGCGAGCAGTACTTC	CASSSNLKTGESEQYF
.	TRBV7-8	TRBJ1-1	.	TGTGCCAGCAGCACCGGACAGCTTGAAGCTTTCTTT	CASSTGQLEAFF
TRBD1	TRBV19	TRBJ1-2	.	TGTGCCAGTAGCAGGGACAGGGGCATCTATGGCTACACCTTC	CASSRDRGIYGYTF
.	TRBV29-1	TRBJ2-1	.	TGCAGCGTTGAATTACGAGACAATGAGCAGTTCTTC	CSVELRDNEQFF
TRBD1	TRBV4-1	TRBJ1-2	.	TGCGCCAGCAGCCAAGAAGAGACAGGGGGTTATGGCTACACCTTC	CASSQEETGGYGYTF
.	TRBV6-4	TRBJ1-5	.	TGTGCCACCATGGGAGGTCAGCCCCAGCATTTT	CATMGGQPQHF
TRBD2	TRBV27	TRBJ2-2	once	TGTGCCAGCAGTTTATCCCGACTAGCGGGGACGAACACCGGGGAGCTGTTTTTT	CASSLSRLAGTNTGELFF
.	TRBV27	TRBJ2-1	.	TGTGCCAGCAGTCTCTACCCGGGACAAGGGAGGGTCCATGAGCAGTTCTTC	CASSLYPGQGRVHEQFF
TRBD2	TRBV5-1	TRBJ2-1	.	TGCGCCAGCAGCTGGAGACCCGGGACTAGCGGGAGGGCGACCTACAATGAGCAGTTCTTC	CASSWRPGTSGRATYNEQFF
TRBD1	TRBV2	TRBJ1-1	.	TGTGCCAGCCGGGACAGGGGAAGATTGGGCACTGAAGCTTTCTTT	CASRDRGRLGTEAFF
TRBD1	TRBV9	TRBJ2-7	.	TGTGCCAGCAGCGAATCTTCCGGGACAGGGGTCCACGAGCAGTACTTC	CASSESSGTGVHEQYF
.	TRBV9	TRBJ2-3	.	TGTGCCAGCAGCGTAGTCCGGGGGACGCAGTATTTT	CASSVVRGTQYF
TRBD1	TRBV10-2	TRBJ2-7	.	TGCGCCAGCAGCGGACAGGGTAGCTACGAGCAGTACTTC	CASSGQGSYEQYF